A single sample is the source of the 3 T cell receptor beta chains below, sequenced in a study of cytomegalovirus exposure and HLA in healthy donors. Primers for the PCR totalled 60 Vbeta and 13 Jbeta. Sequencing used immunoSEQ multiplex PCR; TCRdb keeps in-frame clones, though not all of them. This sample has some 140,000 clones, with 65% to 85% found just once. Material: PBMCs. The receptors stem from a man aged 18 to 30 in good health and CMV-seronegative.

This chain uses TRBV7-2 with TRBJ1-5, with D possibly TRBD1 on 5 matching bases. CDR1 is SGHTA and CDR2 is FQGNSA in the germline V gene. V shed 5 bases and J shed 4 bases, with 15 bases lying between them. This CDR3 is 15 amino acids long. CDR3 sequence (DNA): TGTGCCAGCAGCCTTTTGAGTGGGGCGAATCAGCCCCAGCATTTT. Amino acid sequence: CASSLLSGANQPQHF.

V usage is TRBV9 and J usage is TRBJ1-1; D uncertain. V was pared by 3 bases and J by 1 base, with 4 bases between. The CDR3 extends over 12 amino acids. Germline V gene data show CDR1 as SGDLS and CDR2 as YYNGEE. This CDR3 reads CASSGRNTEAFF. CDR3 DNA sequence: TGTGCCAGCAGCGGTAGGAACACTGAAGCTTTCTTT.

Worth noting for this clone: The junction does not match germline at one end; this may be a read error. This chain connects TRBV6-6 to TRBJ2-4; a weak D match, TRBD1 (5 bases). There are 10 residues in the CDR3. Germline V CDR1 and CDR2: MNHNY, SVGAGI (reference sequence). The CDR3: CASSYLETVF. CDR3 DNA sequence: TGTGCCAGCAGTTACTTAGAGACAGTCTTC.